A single T cell receptor beta chain is shown here with its context. From germline, CDR1 is SGHTA and CDR2 FQGNSA. V lost 3 bases to trimming and J lost 4 bases, with 9 bases between them. The CDR3 covers 13 residues. In the original workflow: Amplified reference gene primers provided the basis for estimating nucleated cell counts. Here immunoSEQ multiplex PCR was the method, and the copy in TCRdb shows in-frame clones only, minus some. V and J calls and clone size come straight from that table; D and trimming were deduced from the DNA. The data show some 390,000 clones, 70% to 90% seen once. Those enrolled in Seattle joined during active infection and were followed longitudinally afterward. This sample stems from a study of blood T cell repertoires in COVID-19. Overall study: Some COVID-19 samples were acute and others convalescent; all came from the United States, Italy and Spain. T cells, B-cell-depleted T cells, or PBMCs provided the cDNA or gDNA that served as material.

The sample consisted of peripheral blood. The V call is TRBV7-2, the J call TRBJ1-2, with a weak D call TRBD1 (5 bases). This receptor was identified in a woman aged 35 to 49 with COVID-19, enrolled during active disease. This CDR3 reads CASSFPGGYGYTF. The CDR3 DNA sequence: TGTGCCAGCAGCTTCCCGGGGGGCTATGGCTACACCTTC.